These 21 T cell receptor beta chains were sequenced from one sample in a study of blood T cell repertoires in COVID-19. The data were produced by immunoSEQ multiplex PCR, yet TCRdb's version contains in-frame clones alone and is incomplete. The sample includes some 200,000 clones, just under 85% seen only once; the top ten take under 0.95%. Sequences were obtained from peripheral blood. These receptors came from a man aged 55 to 70 with COVID-19, enrolled during active disease.

The chain has TRBV18 and TRBJ1-1; D is perhaps TRBD1 (6 bases). V was clipped by 1 base and J by 4 bases, with 10 bases between them. The CDR3 has 14 amino acids. The germline gives CDR1 KGHSH, CDR2 LQKENI. The CDR3 reads CASSPRAGATEAFF. CDR3 nucleotides: TGTGCCAGCTCACCACGGGCAGGGGCCACTGAAGCTTTCTTT. Full variable domain (remainder filled in from reference TRBV18 and TRBJ1-1): NAGVMQNPRHLVRRRGQEARLRCSPMKGHSHVYWYRQLPEEGLKFMVYLQKENIIDESGMPKERFSAEFPKEGPSILRIQQVVRGDSAAYFCASSPRAGATEAFFGQGTRLTVV.

This chain joins TRBV4-2 and TRBJ1-5; no clear D. Germline CDR1 is LGHNA and CDR2 is YNFKEQ. The CDR3 contains 15 residues. The germline V and J ends were trimmed by 0 bases and 3 bases, with 9 bases remaining between them. CDR3 amino acids: CASSQDLQYNQPQHF. In DNA form, the CDR3 reads TGTGCCAGCAGCCAAGATCTACAGTACAATCAGCCCCAGCATTTT.

A few counts support this clone. The same CDR3 can be traced to other DNA sequences in this sample. In DNA form, the CDR3 reads TGTGCCAGCAGTTTATCAGGGACGGGGGATCAGCCCCAGCATTTT. It is translated as CASSLSGTGDQPQHF. V usage is TRBV27 and J usage is TRBJ1-5; TRBD1 might be the D (5 bases). Trimming took off 0 bases at V and 5 bases at J, with 11 bases between the two ends. The length of the CDR3 is 15 residues. CDR1 and CDR2 from the germline V gene are MNHEY and SMNVEV (reference sequence).

The gene calls are TRBV3-1 (or the pseudogene TRBV3-2) and TRBJ1-1; 8 bases map to TRBD1. After removal of 1 base from V and 1 base from J, the junction contained 8 bases not matched to a gene. The CDR3 is 17 amino acids. Germline V gene sequence: CDR1 LGHDT, CDR2 YNNKEL (reference sequence). The DNA for the CDR3 is TGTGCCAGCAGCCAAGTTTTAACCGGGACAGGGAACACTGAAGCTTTCTTT. Translating it yields CASSQVLTGTGNTEAFF.

For this clone: This specimen includes other DNA sequences encoding the same CDR3. This chain links TRBV18 with TRBJ1-1; 7 positions agree with TRBD1. With V trimmed by 3 bases and J by 5 bases, 0 bases remained unmatched. Germline loops: CDR1 KGHSH, CDR2 LQKENI. The length of the CDR3 is 12 residues. CDR3 in amino acids: CASSPTGTEAFF. The CDR3 DNA follows: TGTGCCAGCTCACCGACAGGGACTGAAGCTTTCTTT.

The chain links TRBV7-2 to TRBJ1-6; 8 bases map to TRBD1. The CDR3 runs to 19 residues. V gave up 1 base and J gave up 0 bases; unmatched junction bases: 8. Germline CDR1 is SGHTA and CDR2 is FQGNSA. This chain's CDR3 is CASSLVRTGSDSYNSPLHF. In DNA, the CDR3 is TGTGCCAGCAGCTTAGTACGGACAGGGAGTGACTCCTATAATTCACCCCTCCACTTT.

V usage is TRBV11-2 and J usage is TRBJ2-3, with D uncertain. Trimming stripped 1 base from V and 2 bases from J, with 7 bases between. The CDR3 has 14 amino acids. Germline V lookup: CDR1 SGHAT, CDR2 FQNNGV. The CDR3 sequence is CASSLVLSTDTQYF. The CDR3 DNA sequence: TGTGCCAGCAGCTTAGTTCTCTCCACAGATACGCAGTATTTT.

J is TRBJ2-1 and V is TRBV5-1, with D perhaps matching TRBD1 (5 bases). Looked up from germline, CDR1 is SGHRS and CDR2 is YFSETQ. The CDR3 sequence is 13 residues long. V dropped 0 bases and J dropped 7 bases, with 8 bases sitting between them. The CDR3 reads CASSLEQVNEQFF. DNA of the CDR3: TGCGCCAGCAGCTTGGAACAGGTAAATGAGCAGTTCTTC.

This sequence joins TRBV6-1 and TRBJ2-2; D gene ambiguous. The CDR3 consists of 17 residues. Germline-derived CDR1 and CDR2 are MNHNS and SASEGT. Trimming shortened V by 4 bases and J by 0 bases, and 15 bases separated the two germline ends. The CDR3 region is CASSGRDWATNTGELFF. The DNA of the CDR3 is TGTGCCAGCAGTGGAAGAGATTGGGCTACGAACACCGGGGAGCTGTTTTTT.

This clone was observed a few times. The V and J genes are TRBV6-5 and TRBJ1-1; D is ambiguous. The CDR3 sequence is 13 residues long. Germline V gene sequence: CDR1 MNHEY, CDR2 SVGAGI. Trimming stripped 7 bases from V and 1 base from J, with 10 bases between. The CDR3 DNA reads TGTGCCAGCATTGGAGACGGGAACACTGAAGCTTTCTTT. Its translation is CASIGDGNTEAFF.

V and J are TRBV7-8 and TRBJ1-3; D perhaps matches TRBD1 (5 bases). Germline V CDR1 and CDR2: SGHVS, FQNEAQ. Between the trimmed V and J ends, which lost 5 bases and 3 bases, there was a span of 11 bases. This CDR3 has 14 residues. The CDR3 bases are TGTGCCAGCAGCAAACAGGCGGTTGGAAACACCATATATTTT. Protein product: CASSKQAVGNTIYF.

This sequence joins TRBV9 and TRBJ2-1; D possibly corresponds to TRBD2 (6 bases). Germline loops: CDR1 SGDLS, CDR2 YYNGEE. There are 13 residues in the CDR3. Deletions cut 5 bases from V and 2 bases from J, with 8 bases between. The CDR3 sequence is CASSGGTYNEQFF. In DNA, the CDR3 is TGTGCCAGCAGTGGAGGGACCTACAATGAGCAGTTCTTC.

The rearrangement links TRBV5-1 to TRBJ1-1; D is perhaps TRBD1 (5 bases). The CDR3 is 16 amino acids. Germline V gene data show CDR1 as SGHRS and CDR2 as YFSETQ. V was pared by 0 bases and J by 4 bases, with 16 bases between. DNA of the CDR3: TGCGCCAGCAGCTTGGGCGGGACGTATGATTCCACTGAAGCTTTCTTT. Residues: CASSLGGTYDSTEAFF.

The rearrangement joins TRBV6-2 or TRBV6-3 to TRBJ2-7; TRBD1 agrees at 9 bases. Looked up from germline, CDR1 is MNHEY and CDR2 is SVGEGT. The CDR3 spans 14 residues. Germline trimming cut 2 bases from V and 4 bases from J; bases unmatched to any gene: 3. The CDR3 spells CASSYGTGFYEQYF. CDR3 DNA sequence: TGTGCCAGCAGTTACGGGACAGGGTTTTACGAGCAGTACTTC.

Only one count was recorded for this clone. The J gene is TRBJ1-1, the V gene TRBV7-7; no firm D call. Trimming removed 5 bases from V and 0 bases from J, with 7 bases in between. This CDR3 region has 13 residues. Per the germline V gene, CDR1 is SSHAT and CDR2 is FNYEAQ (reference sequence). CDR3 region: CASSPAVNTEAFF. In DNA form, the CDR3 reads TGTGCCAGCAGCCCCGCAGTGAACACTGAAGCTTTCTTT.

The V gene is TRBV7-9, the J gene TRBJ1-5; 8 nucleotides match TRBD1. The CDR3 is 15 residues long. Trimming removed 5 bases from V and 6 bases from J; junction bases left unmatched: 9. The germline V gene has CDR1 SEHNR and CDR2 FQNEAQ (reference sequence). The CDR3 protein is CASSGDRFLRQPQHF. CDR3 nucleotide sequence: TGTGCCAGCAGCGGGGACAGGTTTTTGCGTCAGCCCCAGCATTTT.

The chain uses TRBV10-3 and TRBJ2-7; TRBD1 matches at 10 bases. The V gene end was trimmed by 2 bases and the J gene end by 7 bases; junction bases not matched to a gene: 8. This CDR3 comprises 15 residues. Germline V gene data show CDR1 as ENHRY and CDR2 as SYGVKD. CDR3: CAISEVEGQGGEQYF. CDR3 coding DNA: TGTGCCATCAGTGAGGTAGAAGGACAGGGGGGTGAGCAGTACTTC.

This chain links TRBV9 with TRBJ1-4; 10 bases align to TRBD1. V lost 2 bases and J lost 7; bases outside the gene matches: 2. CDR3 length: 14 residues. The germline V gene encodes CDR1 SGDLS and CDR2 YYNGEE. CDR3 protein: CASSVGQGPEKLFF. CDR3 DNA: TGTGCCAGCAGCGTGGGACAGGGGCCTGAAAAACTGTTTTTT.

The chain combines TRBV19 with TRBJ2-2; a possible D gene is TRBD2 (6 bases). From germline, CDR1 is LNHDA and CDR2 SQIVND (reference sequence). This CDR3 has 14 residues. The V and J ends lost 6 bases and 6 bases respectively, with 14 bases between them. The CDR3 sequence is CASRPSGVAGELFF. The CDR3 region has the DNA TGTGCCAGTAGACCGTCGGGGGTCGCCGGGGAGCTGTTTTTT.

V is TRBV6-5 and J is TRBJ1-5; weak D call: TRBD1 (6 bases). Trimming stripped 6 bases from V and 7 bases from J, with 19 bases between. This CDR3 comprises 15 residues. CDR1 is MNHEY and CDR2 is SVGAGI in the germline V gene. CDR3 amino acids: CASRARAGAGQPQHF. CDR3 nucleotides: TGTGCCAGCAGGGCGCGGGCAGGGGCTGGCCAGCCCCAGCATTTT.

The chain links TRBV10-2 to TRBJ1-2; 8 bases are a match to TRBD1. The CDR3 spans 13 residues. The trim removed 7 bases at V and 6 bases at J, leaving 7 bases unmatched. Germline loops: CDR1 WSHSY, CDR2 SAAADI. The CDR3 reads CASKPGQAHGYTF. CDR3 DNA sequence: TGCGCCAGCAAACCGGGACAGGCCCATGGCTACACCTTC.